This is a list of T cell receptor beta chains from one sample in a study of early stage breast cancer tumors. TCRdb's copy holds only in-frame clones and misses some; the assay was immunoSEQ multiplex PCR. The repertoire has about 25,000 clones, less than 75% of them found once; the top ten carry 8.5% to 10%. Sequenced sample: breast tumor tissue. The receptor set was obtained from a person between 60 and 69 years old with breast cancer. CDR3s include the opening cysteine and the closing phenylalanine or tryptophan. D genes are given only for firm matches. Expanded clones get a size class; other rows say once, few or many, or leave the size out.

abundance,d_gene,len,j_gene,v_gene,CDR3aa,CDR3nt
-,-,15,TRBJ1-4,TRBV6-1,CASSDVQATNEKLFF,TGTGCCAGCTCGGACGTACAGGCAACTAATGAAAAACTGTTTTTT
medium-sized,-,16,TRBJ1-3,TRBV7-9,CASSSEPLSSGNTIYF,TGTGCCAGCAGCTCCGAGCCGCTTTCCTCTGGAAACACCATATATTTT
few,-,14,TRBJ1-1,TRBV19,CASSITEGSTEAFF,TGTGCCAGTAGTATAACTGAAGGGAGCACTGAAGCTTTCTTT
-,TRBD2,15,TRBJ2-1,TRBV7-2,CASSLTSGPYNEQFF,TGTGCCAGCAGCCTAACTAGCGGGCCCTACAATGAGCAGTTCTTC
few,-,15,TRBJ2-1,TRBV7-8,CASSRPAGYYNEQFF,TGTGCCAGCAGCCGACCTGCGGGTTACTACAATGAGCAGTTCTTC
few,TRBD2,14,TRBJ2-1,TRBV11-1,CASSGGGADHEQFF,TGTGCCAGCAGCGGGGGGGGAGCCGACCATGAGCAGTTCTTC
few,-,13,TRBJ2-7,TRBV2,CASSEGMSYEQYF,TGTGCCAGCAGTGAGGGCATGTCCTACGAGCAGTACTTC
few,-,16,TRBJ2-2,TRBV11-2,CASSIGSQTFTGELFF,TGTGCCAGCAGCATAGGGAGCCAGACGTTTACCGGGGAGCTGTTTTTT
-,-,17,TRBJ2-7,TRBV6-1,CASSARVNRDLTYEQYF,TGTGCCAGCAGTGCCCGCGTGAACAGGGACCTAACATACGAGCAGTACTTC
many,TRBD2,15,TRBJ2-7,TRBV7-2,CASCRGLASSYEQYF,TGTGCCAGCTGCCGGGGACTAGCGAGCTCCTACGAGCAGTACTTC
-,-,15,TRBJ1-4,TRBV6-1,CASIVFSLSNEKLFF,TGTGCCAGCATTGTCTTTTCACTATCTAATGAAAAACTGTTTTTT
-,TRBD1,16,TRBJ2-5,TRBV4-1,CASSQPGQAQGGTQYF,TGCGCCAGCAGCCAACCGGGACAGGCCCAAGGCGGGACCCAGTACTTC
-,-,12,TRBJ2-4,TRBV6-5,CASSYGGNIQYF,TGTGCCAGCAGTTACGGCGGTAACATTCAGTACTTC
-,-,13,TRBJ2-1,TRBV18,CASSPVGVGEQFF,TGTGCCAGCTCACCCGTAGGGGTAGGTGAGCAGTTCTTC
-,-,13,TRBJ2-7,TRBV28,CASSLTGQDEQYF,TGTGCCAGCAGTTTAACAGGGCAAGACGAGCAGTACTTC
few,-,15,TRBJ2-1,TRBV5-4,CASSPMGGGGNEQFF,TGTGCCAGCAGCCCAATGGGGGGAGGAGGGAATGAGCAGTTCTTC
once,TRBD2,17,TRBJ2-5,TRBV7-7,CASSPPGASGFQETQYF,TGTGCCAGCAGCCCCCCCGGGGCTAGCGGGTTCCAAGAGACCCAGTACTTC
-,-,14,TRBJ2-5,TRBV10-2,CASNLQGRGETQYF,TGCGCCAGCAATCTCCAGGGTAGGGGAGAGACCCAGTACTTC
-,TRBD1,16,TRBJ2-5,TRBV4-3,CASSQGVGGLIGTQYF,TGCGCCAGCAGCCAAGGGGTAGGGGGCCTGATTGGGACCCAGTACTTC
-,TRBD2,15,TRBJ2-1,TRBV7-2,CASSLTSGSHNEQFF,TGTGCCAGCAGCTTGACTAGCGGGAGTCACAATGAGCAGTTCTTC
few,TRBD2,16,TRBJ2-5,TRBV9,CASSVASGSDEETQYF,TGTGCCAGCAGCGTAGCTAGCGGGAGCGACGAAGAGACCCAGTACTTC
few,-,15,TRBJ2-3,TRBV25-1,CASSERLRRADTQYF,TGTGCCAGCAGTGAACGACTCCGCCGGGCAGATACGCAGTATTTT
-,TRBD1,13,TRBJ1-2,TRBV12-5,CASGGDRGYGYTF,TGTGCTAGTGGGGGGGACAGGGGCTATGGCTACACCTTC
-,TRBD1,16,TRBJ2-1,TRBV5-4,CASSLGWGTGDNEQFF,TGTGCCAGCAGCTTGGGATGGGGGACAGGGGACAATGAGCAGTTCTTC
-,TRBD2,19,TRBJ2-7,TRBV19,CASSINPRTAGGFYYEQYF,TGTGCCAGTAGTATTAACCCCCGGACAGCGGGAGGCTTCTACTACGAGCAGTACTTC
-,TRBD1,15,TRBJ1-1,TRBV15,CATSRDRAPGTEAFF,TGTGCCACCAGCAGGGACAGGGCCCCGGGCACTGAAGCTTTCTTT
once,-,13,TRBJ2-7,TRBV7-8,CASSAQEAYEQYF,TGTGCCAGCAGCGCTCAGGAAGCCTACGAGCAGTACTTC
-,TRBD2,12,TRBJ2-7,TRBV6-5,CASSLGTSLEYF,TGTGCCAGCAGCCTCGGGACTAGCTTGGAGTACTTC
few,-,12,TRBJ1-2,TRBV5-1,CASSLADYGYTF,TGCGCCAGCAGCTTGGCCGACTATGGCTACACCTTC
-,-,13,TRBJ1-5,TRBV6-1,CALGQWFNQPQHF,TGTGCCTTAGGACAGTGGTTTAACCAGCCCCAGCATTTT
-,-,14,TRBJ1-1,TRBV7-9,CASSRTDLNTEAFF,TGTGCCAGCAGCCGGACAGATTTGAACACTGAAGCTTTCTTT
-,-,13,TRBJ2-1,TRBV2,CASKGGLGNEQFF,TGTGCCAGCAAGGGGGGGCTAGGGAATGAGCAGTTCTTC
few,-,13,TRBJ1-1,TRBV7-2,CASSRSGNTEAFF,TGTGCCAGCAGCCGATCAGGGAACACTGAAGCTTTCTTT
-,-,11,TRBJ2-7,TRBV19,CATSGFDEQYF,TGTGCCACCTCAGGGTTCGACGAGCAGTACTTC
-,-,14,TRBJ1-4,TRBV5-6,CASSLTPANEKLFF,TGTGCCAGCAGCTTGACTCCCGCTAATGAAAAACTGTTTTTT
-,-,13,TRBJ1-1,TRBV7-2,CASSLRPGDVAFF,TGTGCCAGCAGCTTAAGGCCAGGGGATGTAGCTTTCTTT
-,-,14,TRBJ2-1,TRBV11-3,CASSSQSGYNEQFF,TGTGCCAGCAGCTCCCAAAGCGGCTACAATGAGCAGTTCTTC
-,-,15,TRBJ1-4,TRBV7-6,CASSLGGRGGEKLFF,TGTGCCAGCAGCTTAGGCGGCAGGGGCGGCGAAAAACTGTTTTTT
few,TRBD1,17,TRBJ2-2,TRBV15,CATSRGALDRGTGELFF,TGTGCCACCAGCAGAGGTGCCCTGGACAGGGGCACCGGGGAGCTGTTTTTT
-,-,17,TRBJ2-2,TRBV7-2,CASSLAQKTGLTGELFF,TGTGCCAGCAGCTTAGCGCAGAAGACAGGCCTCACCGGGGAGCTGTTTTTT